This TCR beta chain was sequenced during a study of blood T cell repertoires in COVID-19. About the study: T cells, B-cell-depleted T cells, or PBMCs provided the cDNA or gDNA that served as material.

In the original workflow: For nucleated cells, counts were estimated from reference gene primer amplification. Method: immunoSEQ multiplex PCR; TCRdb's copy keeps in-frame clones and lacks some. Clone size and V and J calls were adopted from that table, with D and trimming inferred from the DNA. In the table there are more than 55,000 clones, 80% to 90% of which are singletons. Looked up from germline, CDR1 is SEHNR and CDR2 is FQNEAQ (reference sequence). V shed 4 bases and J 5 bases; nucleotides not matched to a gene: 3. This CDR3 is 14 amino acids long. The V and J genes are TRBV7-9 and TRBJ1-5, with TRBD1 matching over 9 bases. This TCR derives from a woman between 55 and 75 years old with COVID-19, enrolled during active disease. Material for sequencing was peripheral blood. The CDR3: CASSSTGGDQPQHF. The DNA of the CDR3 is TGTGCCAGCAGCTCGACAGGGGGGGATCAGCCCCAGCATTTT.